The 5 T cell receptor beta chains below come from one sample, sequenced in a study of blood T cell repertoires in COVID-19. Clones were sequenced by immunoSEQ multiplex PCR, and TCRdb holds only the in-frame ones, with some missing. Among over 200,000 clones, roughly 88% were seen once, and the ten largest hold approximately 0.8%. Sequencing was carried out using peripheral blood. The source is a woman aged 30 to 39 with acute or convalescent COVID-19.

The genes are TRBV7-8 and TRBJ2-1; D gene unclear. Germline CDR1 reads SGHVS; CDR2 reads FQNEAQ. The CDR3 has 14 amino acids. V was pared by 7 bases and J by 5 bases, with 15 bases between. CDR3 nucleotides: TGTGCCAGCAAGCCTAAACTATGGGACAATGAGCAGTTCTTC. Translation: CASKPKLWDNEQFF.

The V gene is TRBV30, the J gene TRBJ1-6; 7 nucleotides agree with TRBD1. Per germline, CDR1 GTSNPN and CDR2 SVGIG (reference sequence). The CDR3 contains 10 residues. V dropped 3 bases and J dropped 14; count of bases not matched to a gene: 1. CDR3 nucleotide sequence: TGTGCCTGGAGACAGGGGACCCTCCACTTT. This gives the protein CAWRQGTLHF.

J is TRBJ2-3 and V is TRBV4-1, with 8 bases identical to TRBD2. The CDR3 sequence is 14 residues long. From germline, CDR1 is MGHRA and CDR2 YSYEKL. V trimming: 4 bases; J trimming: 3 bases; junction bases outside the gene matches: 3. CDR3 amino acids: CASSPPGGTDTQYF. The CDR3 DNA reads TGCGCCAGCAGCCCCCCGGGAGGGACAGATACGCAGTATTTT.

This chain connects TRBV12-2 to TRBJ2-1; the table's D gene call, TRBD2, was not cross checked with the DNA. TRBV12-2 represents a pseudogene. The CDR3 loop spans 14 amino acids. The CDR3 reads CASRLAGGYGEQFF. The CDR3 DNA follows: TGTGCAAGTCGCTTAGCGGGCGGGTATGGTGAGCAGTTCTTC.

The CDR3 reads CASTAKEGLLNQPQHF. The CDR3 DNA sequence: TGTGCCAGTACCGCGAAGGAGGGCCTCTTAAATCAGCCCCAGCATTTT. This sequence joins TRBV19 and TRBJ1-5; no clear D. The CDR3 sequence is 16 residues long. V was trimmed by 7 bases and J by 4 bases, leaving 20 bases between them. Germline loops: CDR1 LNHDA, CDR2 SQIVND (reference sequence).